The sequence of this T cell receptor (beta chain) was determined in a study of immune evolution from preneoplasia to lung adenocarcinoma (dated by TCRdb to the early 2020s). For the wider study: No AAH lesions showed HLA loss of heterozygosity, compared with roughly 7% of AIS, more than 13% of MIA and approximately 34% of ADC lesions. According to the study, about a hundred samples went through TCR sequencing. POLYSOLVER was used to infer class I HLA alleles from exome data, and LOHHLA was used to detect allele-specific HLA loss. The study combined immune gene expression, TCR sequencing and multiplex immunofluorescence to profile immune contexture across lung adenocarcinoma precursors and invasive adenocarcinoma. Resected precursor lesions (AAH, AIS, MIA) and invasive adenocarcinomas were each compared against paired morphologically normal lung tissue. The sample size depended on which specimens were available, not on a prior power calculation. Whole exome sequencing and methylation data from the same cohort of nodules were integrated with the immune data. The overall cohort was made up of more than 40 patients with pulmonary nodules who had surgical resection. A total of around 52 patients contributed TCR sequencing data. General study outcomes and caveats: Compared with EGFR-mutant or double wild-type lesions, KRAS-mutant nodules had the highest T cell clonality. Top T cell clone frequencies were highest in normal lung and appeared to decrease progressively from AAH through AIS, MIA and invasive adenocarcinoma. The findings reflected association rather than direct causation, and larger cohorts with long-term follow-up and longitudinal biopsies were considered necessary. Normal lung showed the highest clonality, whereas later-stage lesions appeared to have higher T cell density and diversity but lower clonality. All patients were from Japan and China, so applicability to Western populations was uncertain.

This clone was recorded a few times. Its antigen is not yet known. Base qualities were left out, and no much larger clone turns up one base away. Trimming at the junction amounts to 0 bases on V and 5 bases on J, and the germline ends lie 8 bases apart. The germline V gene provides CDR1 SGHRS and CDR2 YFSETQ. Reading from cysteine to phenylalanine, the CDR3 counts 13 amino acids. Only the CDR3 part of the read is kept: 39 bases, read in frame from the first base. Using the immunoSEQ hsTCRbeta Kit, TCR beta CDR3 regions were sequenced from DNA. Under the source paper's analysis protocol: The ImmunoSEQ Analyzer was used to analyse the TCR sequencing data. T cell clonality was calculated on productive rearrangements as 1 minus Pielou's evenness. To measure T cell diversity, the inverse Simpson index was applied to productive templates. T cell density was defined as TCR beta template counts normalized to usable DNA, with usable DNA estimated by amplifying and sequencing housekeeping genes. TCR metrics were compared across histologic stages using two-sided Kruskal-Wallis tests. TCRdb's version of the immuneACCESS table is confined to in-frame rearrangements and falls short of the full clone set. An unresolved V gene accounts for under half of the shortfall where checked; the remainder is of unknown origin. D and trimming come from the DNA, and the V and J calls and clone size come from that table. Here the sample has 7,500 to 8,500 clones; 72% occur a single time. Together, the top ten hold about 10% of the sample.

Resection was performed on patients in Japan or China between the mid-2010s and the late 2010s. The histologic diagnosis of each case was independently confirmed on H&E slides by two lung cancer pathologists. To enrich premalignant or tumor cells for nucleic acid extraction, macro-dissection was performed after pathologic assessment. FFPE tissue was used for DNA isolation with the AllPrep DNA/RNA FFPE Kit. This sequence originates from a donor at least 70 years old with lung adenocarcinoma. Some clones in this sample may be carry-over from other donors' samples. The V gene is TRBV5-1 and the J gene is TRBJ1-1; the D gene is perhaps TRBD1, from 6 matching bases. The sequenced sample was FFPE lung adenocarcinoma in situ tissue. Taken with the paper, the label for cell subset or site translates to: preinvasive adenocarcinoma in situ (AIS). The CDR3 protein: CASSLEGGTEAFF. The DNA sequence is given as TGCGCCAGCAGCTTGGAAGGGGGAACTGAAGCTTTCTTT.